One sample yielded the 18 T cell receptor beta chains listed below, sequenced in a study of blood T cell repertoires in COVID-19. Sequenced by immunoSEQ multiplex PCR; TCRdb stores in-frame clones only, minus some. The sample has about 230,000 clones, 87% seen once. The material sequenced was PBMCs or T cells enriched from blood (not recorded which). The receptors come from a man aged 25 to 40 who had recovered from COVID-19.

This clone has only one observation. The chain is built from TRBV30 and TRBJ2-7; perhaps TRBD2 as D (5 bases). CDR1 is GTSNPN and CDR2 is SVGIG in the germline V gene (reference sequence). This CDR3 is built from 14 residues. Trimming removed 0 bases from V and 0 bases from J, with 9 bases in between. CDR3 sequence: CAWSVTRSSYEQYF. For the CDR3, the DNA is TGTGCCTGGAGTGTCACTAGGAGCTCCTACGAGCAGTACTTC.

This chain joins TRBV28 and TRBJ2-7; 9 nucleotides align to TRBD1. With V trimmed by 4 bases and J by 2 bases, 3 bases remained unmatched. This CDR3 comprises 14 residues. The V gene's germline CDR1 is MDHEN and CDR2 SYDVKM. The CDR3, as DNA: TGTGCCAGCAGTTCGACAGGGGGTACCTACGAGCAGTACTTC. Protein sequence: CASSSTGGTYEQYF.

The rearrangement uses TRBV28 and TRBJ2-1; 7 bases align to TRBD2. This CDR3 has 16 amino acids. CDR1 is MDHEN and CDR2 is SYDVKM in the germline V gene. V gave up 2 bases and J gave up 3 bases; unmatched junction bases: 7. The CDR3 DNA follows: TGTGCCAGCAGTTTACACTGGGGGGGGTTCTACAATGAGCAGTTCTTC. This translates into CASSLHWGGFYNEQFF.

The CDR3 DNA reads TGTGCCAGCAGCTTGGGGCAGTCCTACGAGCAGTACTTC. This translates into CASSLGQSYEQYF. The rearrangement joins TRBV5-6 to TRBJ2-7; D not resolved. V was clipped by 0 bases and J by 1 base, with 5 bases between them. CDR1 is SGHDT and CDR2 is YYEEEE in the germline V gene. CDR3 length: 13 amino acids.

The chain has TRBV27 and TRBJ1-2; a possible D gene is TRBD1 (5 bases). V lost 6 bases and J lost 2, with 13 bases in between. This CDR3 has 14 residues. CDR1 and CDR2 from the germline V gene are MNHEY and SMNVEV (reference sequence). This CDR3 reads CASSPRSGNYGYTF. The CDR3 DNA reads TGTGCCAGCAGCCCCAGGTCAGGGAACTATGGCTACACCTTC.

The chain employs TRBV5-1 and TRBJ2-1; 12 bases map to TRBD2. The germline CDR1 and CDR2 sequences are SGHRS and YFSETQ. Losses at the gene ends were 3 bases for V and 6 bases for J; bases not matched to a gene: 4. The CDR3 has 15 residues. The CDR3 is CASSSGTSGRNEQFF. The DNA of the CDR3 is TGCGCCAGCAGCTCCGGGACTAGCGGGCGCAATGAGCAGTTCTTC.

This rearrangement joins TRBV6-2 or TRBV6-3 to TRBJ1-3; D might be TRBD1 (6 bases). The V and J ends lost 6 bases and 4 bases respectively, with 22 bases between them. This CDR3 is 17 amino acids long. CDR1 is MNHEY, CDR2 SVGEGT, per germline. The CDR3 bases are TGTGCCAGCAGCCGGGCAATCGGACAGTCGACGGGAAACACCATATATTTT. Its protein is CASSRAIGQSTGNTIYF.

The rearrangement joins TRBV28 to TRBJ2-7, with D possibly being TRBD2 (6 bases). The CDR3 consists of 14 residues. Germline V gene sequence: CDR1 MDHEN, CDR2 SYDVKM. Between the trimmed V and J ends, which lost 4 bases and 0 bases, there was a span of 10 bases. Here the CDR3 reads CASSYGGNSYEQYF. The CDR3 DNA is TGTGCCAGCAGTTATGGGGGGAACTCCTACGAGCAGTACTTC.

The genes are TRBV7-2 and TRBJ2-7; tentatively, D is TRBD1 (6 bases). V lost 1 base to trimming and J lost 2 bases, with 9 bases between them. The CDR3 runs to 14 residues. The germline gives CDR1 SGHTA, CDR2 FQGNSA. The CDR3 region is CASSLGQAAYEQYF. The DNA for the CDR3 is TGTGCCAGCAGCTTAGGACAGGCCGCCTACGAGCAGTACTTC.

The CDR3 coding sequence is TGCGCCAGCAGCCCCACACGGGGGTCAGAGACCCAGTACTTC. Amino acid sequence: CASSPTRGSETQYF. This rearrangement joins TRBV4-1 to TRBJ2-5, with D perhaps matching TRBD2 (6 bases). CDR1 is MGHRA and CDR2 is YSYEKL in the germline V gene. The CDR3 has 14 residues. Trimming shortened V by 4 bases and J by 4 bases, and 13 bases separated the two germline ends.

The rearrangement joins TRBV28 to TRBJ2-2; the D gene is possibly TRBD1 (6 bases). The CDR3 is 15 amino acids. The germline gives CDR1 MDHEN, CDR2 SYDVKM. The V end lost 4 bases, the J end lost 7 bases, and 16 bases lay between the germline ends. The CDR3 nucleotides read TGTGCCAGCAGTTCCCGACAGGTCCCTCTCGGGGAGCTGTTTTTT. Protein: CASSSRQVPLGELFF.

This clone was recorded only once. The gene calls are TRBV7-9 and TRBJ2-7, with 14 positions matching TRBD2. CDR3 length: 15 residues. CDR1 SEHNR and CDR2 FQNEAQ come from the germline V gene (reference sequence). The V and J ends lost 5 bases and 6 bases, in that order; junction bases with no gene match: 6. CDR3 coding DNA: TGTGCCAGCAGCCCCGGGACTAGCGGGAGAGTCGAGCAGTACTTC. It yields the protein CASSPGTSGRVEQYF.

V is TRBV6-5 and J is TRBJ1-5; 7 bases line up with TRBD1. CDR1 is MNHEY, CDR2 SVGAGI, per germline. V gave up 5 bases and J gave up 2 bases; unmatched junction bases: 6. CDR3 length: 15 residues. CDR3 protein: CASSPGQAGNQPQHF. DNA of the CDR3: TGTGCCAGCAGTCCCGGACAGGCGGGCAATCAGCCCCAGCATTTT.

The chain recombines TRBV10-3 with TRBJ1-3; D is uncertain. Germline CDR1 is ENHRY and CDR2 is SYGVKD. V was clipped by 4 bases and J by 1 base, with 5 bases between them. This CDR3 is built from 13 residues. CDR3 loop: CAISGESGNTIYF. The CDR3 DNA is TGTGCCATCAGTGGGGAGTCTGGAAACACCATATATTTT.

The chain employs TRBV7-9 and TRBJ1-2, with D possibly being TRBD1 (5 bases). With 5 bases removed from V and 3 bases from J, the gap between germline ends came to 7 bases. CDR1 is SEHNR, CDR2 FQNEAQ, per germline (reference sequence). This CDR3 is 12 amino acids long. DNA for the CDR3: TGTGCCAGCAGCCCGGGGGACTATGGCTACACCTTC. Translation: CASSPGDYGYTF.

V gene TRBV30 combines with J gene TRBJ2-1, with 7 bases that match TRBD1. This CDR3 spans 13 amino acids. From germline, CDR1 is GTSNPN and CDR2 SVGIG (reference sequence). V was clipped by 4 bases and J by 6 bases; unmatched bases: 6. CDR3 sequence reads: CAWTGGKSNEQFF. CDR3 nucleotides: TGTGCCTGGACAGGGGGAAAATCCAATGAGCAGTTCTTC.

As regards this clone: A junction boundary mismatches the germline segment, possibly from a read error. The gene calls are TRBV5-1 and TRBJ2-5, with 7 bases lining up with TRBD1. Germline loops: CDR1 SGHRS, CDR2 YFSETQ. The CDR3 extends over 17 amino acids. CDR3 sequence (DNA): TGCGCCAGCAGTTTGGGACAGCGATTCCTGTACCAAGAGACCCAGTACTTC. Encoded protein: CASSLGQRFLYQETQYF.

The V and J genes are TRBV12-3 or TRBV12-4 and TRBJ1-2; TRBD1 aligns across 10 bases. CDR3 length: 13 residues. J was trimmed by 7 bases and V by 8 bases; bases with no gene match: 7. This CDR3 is CASLDRGRSGYTF. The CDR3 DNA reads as TGTGCCAGCCTTGACAGGGGGCGAAGTGGCTACACCTTC.